Following are 3 T cell receptor beta chains from one sample sequenced in a study of T cell responses to AZD1222 COVID-19 vaccine. The table came from immunoSEQ multiplex PCR; TCRdb's copy has only in-frame clones and leaves some out. The table has 150,000 to 200,000 clones, roughly 91% seen once. The sample here was peripheral blood, taken on day 0 of AZD1222 vaccination. These receptors were obtained from an adult in good health.

V usage is TRBV15 and J usage is TRBJ2-2; 7 bases align to TRBD2. Per germline, CDR1 LNHNV and CDR2 YYDKDF (reference sequence). This CDR3 is built from 16 residues. Losses at the gene ends were 0 bases for V and 6 bases for J; bases not matched to a gene: 7. CDR3 sequence: CATSRDSGRGSGELFF. CDR3 DNA: TGTGCCACCAGCAGAGACTCGGGGAGGGGATCCGGGGAGCTGTTTTTT.

This sequence joins TRBV27 and TRBJ1-6; TRBD1 matches 8 bases. The CDR3 runs to 16 residues. V gave up 4 bases and J gave up 5 bases; unmatched junction bases: 7. The germline V gene has CDR1 MNHEY and CDR2 SMNVEV (reference sequence). The CDR3, as DNA: TGTGCCAGCAGTTCGACAGGGGCCCCAAATAATTCACCCCTCCACTTT. Residues: CASSSTGAPNNSPLHF.

The chain links TRBV27 to TRBJ1-2; 7 positions agree with TRBD1. The CDR3 is made up of 14 amino acids. Germline CDR1 is MNHEY and CDR2 is SMNVEV (reference sequence). The V segment lost 3 bases and the J segment 4 bases; nucleotides outside the gene matches: 5. The CDR3 loop is CASSFDRVVYGYTF. DNA for the CDR3: TGTGCCAGCAGTTTTGACAGGGTGGTCTATGGCTACACCTTC.